Listed here are 11 T cell receptor beta chains from one sample, sequenced in a study of T cells in Graves' hyperthyroidism and ophthalmopathy. TCR beta CDR3 sequences were amplified from RNA transcripts. With the HTBI primer set, the TCR CDR3 went through a first round of RT-PCR. TCRdb fed the multiplex PCR reads into MiXCR, producing one record per CDR3 protein. Of hundreds of thousands of distinct CDR3 sequences detected, roughly 15% appear once; the ten largest clones hold approximately 13%. Sample: blood. Source of these receptors: a woman in her forties or fifties with Graves' ophthalmopathy.

This clonotype appeared many times. The chain uses TRBV27 and TRBJ2-1; no definite D call. Trimming removed 5 bases at V and 1 base at J, with 15 bases between. The V gene's germline CDR1 is MNHEY and CDR2 SMNVEV (reference sequence). This CDR3 is 16 amino acids long. The CDR3 DNA sequence: TGTGCCAGCAGTCCCAACTTCCCCTCGTCCTACAATGAGCAGTTCTTC. This sequence encodes CASSPNFPSSYNEQFF.

This clonotype was recorded at least ten times. CDR3 amino acids: CASSSPPGQGFSPLHF. In DNA, the CDR3 is TGTGCCAGCAGTTCGCCTCCCGGACAGGGGTTTTCACCCCTCCACTTT. The chain carries TRBV28 and TRBJ1-6, with 9 bases that match TRBD1. The CDR3 spans 16 residues. CDR1 and CDR2 (germline): MDHEN, SYDVKM. Trimming removed 4 bases from V and 9 bases from J; junction bases left unmatched: 10.

This clonotype was seen repeatedly, ten times or more. The CDR3 bases are TGTGCCAGCAGCGCCGTCACGGACCGGCCAGATACGCAGTATTTT. This encodes CASSAVTDRPDTQYF. The chain joins TRBV11-3 to TRBJ2-3; no clear D. Germline assignment: CDR1 SGHNT and CDR2 YENEEA. The CDR3 covers 15 residues. V gave up 5 bases and J gave up 4 bases, with 16 bases separating them.

The chain couples TRBV9 to TRBJ2-2; 7 bases are shared with TRBD2. The CDR3 loop spans 17 amino acids. Trimming cost V 0 bases and J 6 bases; bases outside gene matches: 11. Germline assignment: CDR1 SGDLS and CDR2 YYNGEE. As DNA, the CDR3 is TGTGCCAGCAGCGTAGCGTGGGGCGGGAGTGGGTCCGGGGAGCTGTTTTTT. This codes for CASSVAWGGSGSGELFF.

V is TRBV7-9 and J is TRBJ2-6; possible D gene TRBD1, 5 bases. Germline CDR1 SEHNR, CDR2 FQNEAQ (reference sequence). Trimming cost V 3 bases and J 0 bases, with 15 bases left between them. The length of the CDR3 is 18 residues. The CDR3 DNA follows: TGTGCCAGCAGCTTGGGGCAGGGCCGAAGCTCTGGGGCCAACGTCCTGACTTTC. Translated, it gives CASSLGQGRSSGANVLTF.

This clonotype came up a few times. The V call is TRBV6-6, the J call TRBJ2-1, with 10 bases aligning to TRBD2. Unmatched junction bases numbered 11, after V lost 0 bases and J lost 3 bases. The CDR3 contains 19 residues. Germline CDR1 and CDR2: MNHNY and SVGAGI (reference sequence). CDR3 in amino acids: CASSYSPGLARPSYNEQFF. DNA of the CDR3: TGTGCCAGCAGTTACTCCCCGGGACTAGCGAGACCAAGCTACAATGAGCAGTTCTTC.

This clonotype has a count of ten or more. The chain joins TRBV7-9 to TRBJ1-1, with 7 bases matching TRBD1. The CDR3 totals 15 residues. Trimming cost V 4 bases and J 1 base; bases outside gene matches: 6. Germline loops: CDR1 SEHNR, CDR2 FQNEAQ (reference sequence). The chain's CDR3 is CASSSKGQSNTEAFF. CDR3 nucleotides: TGTGCCAGCAGCTCAAAGGGACAGTCGAACACTGAAGCTTTCTTT.

This clonotype came up many times. V and J are TRBV20-1 and TRBJ2-7; D is ambiguous. Trimming removed 0 bases from V and 3 bases from J, with 15 bases in between. CDR1 is DFQATT and CDR2 is SNEGSKA in the germline V gene (reference sequence). CDR3 size: 15 residues. In nucleotides, the CDR3 is TGCAGTGCTAGAGATTTTCTAGGGCTAGGCTACGAGCAGTACTTC. Its protein is CSARDFLGLGYEQYF.

This clonotype appeared a single time. The chain employs TRBV19 and TRBJ1-2; the D gene is possibly TRBD1 (5 bases). CDR1 is LNHDA, CDR2 SQIVND, per germline (reference sequence). V was cut by 5 bases and J by 5 bases, with 12 bases left in between. This CDR3 is built from 13 residues. The CDR3 protein is CASSGLGGYGYTF. CDR3 bases: TGTGCCAGTAGTGGTCTGGGGGGATATGGCTACACCTTC.

This clonotype has just a few counts. The chain recombines TRBV25-1 with TRBJ2-7; 13 positions match TRBD2. The V and J ends lost 4 bases and 2 bases, in that order; junction bases with no gene match: 11. The germline V gene has CDR1 MGHDK and CDR2 SYGVNS. This CDR3 is built from 18 residues. The CDR3: CASSGGKGLAGIAYEQYF. The CDR3 DNA reads TGTGCCAGCAGTGGTGGAAAGGGACTAGCGGGAATTGCCTACGAGCAGTACTTC.

Ten or more counts support this clonotype. The chain carries TRBV7-2 and TRBJ2-7; 9 bases align to TRBD2. The ends lost 0 bases at V and 0 bases at J; junction bases unmatched: 12. The CDR3 is made up of 19 amino acids. Germline CDR1 reads SGHTA; CDR2 reads FQGNSA. CDR3 in amino acids: CASSLARLAGPLSSYEQYF. The CDR3, as DNA: TGTGCCAGCAGCTTAGCGCGGCTAGCGGGGCCACTTTCCTCCTACGAGCAGTACTTC.